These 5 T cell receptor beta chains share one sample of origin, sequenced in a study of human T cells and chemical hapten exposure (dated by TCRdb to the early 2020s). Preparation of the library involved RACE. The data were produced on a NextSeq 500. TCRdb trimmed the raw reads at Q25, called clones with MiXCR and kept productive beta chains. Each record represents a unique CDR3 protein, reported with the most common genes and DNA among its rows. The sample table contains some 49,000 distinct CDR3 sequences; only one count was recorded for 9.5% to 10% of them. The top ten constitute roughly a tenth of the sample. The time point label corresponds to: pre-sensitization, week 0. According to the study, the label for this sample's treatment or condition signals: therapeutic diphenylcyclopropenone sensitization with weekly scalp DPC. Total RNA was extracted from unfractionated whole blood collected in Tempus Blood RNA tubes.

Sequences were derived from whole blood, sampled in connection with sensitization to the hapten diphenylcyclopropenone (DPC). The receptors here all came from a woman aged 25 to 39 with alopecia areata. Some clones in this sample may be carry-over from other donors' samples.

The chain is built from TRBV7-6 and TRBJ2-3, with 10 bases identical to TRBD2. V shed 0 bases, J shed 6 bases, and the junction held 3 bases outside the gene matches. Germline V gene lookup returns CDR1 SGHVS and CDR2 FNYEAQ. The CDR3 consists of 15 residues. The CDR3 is CASSLAAGGQDTQYF. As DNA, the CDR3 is TGTGCCAGCAGCTTAGCAGCGGGGGGGCAGGATACGCAGTATTTT.

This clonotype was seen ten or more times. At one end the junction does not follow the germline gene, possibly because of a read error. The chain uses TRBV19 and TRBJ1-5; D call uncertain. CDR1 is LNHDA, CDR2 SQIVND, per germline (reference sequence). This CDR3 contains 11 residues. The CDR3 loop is CASSRWTSQIF. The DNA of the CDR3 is TGTGCCAGTAGTCGGTGGACTTCGCAAATTTTT.

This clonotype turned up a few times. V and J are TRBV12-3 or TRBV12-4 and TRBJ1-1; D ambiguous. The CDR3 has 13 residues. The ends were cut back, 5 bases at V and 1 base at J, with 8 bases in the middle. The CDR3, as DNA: TGTGCCAGCAGTCCTCAGAGGAACACTGAAGCTTTCTTT. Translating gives CASSPQRNTEAFF.

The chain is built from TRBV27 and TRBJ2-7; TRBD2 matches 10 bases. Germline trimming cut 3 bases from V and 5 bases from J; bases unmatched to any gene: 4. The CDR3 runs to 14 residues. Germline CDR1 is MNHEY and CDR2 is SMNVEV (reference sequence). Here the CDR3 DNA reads TGTGCCAGCAGTTTGTTAGCGGGGGGCCACGAGCAGTACTTC. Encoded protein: CASSLLAGGHEQYF.

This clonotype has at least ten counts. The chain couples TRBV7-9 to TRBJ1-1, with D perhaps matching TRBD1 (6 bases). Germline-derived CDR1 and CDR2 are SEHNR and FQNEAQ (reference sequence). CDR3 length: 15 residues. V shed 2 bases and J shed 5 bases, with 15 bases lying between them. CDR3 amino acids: CASSLTARRGTEAFF. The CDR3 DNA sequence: TGTGCCAGCAGCTTAACTGCAAGGAGGGGGACTGAAGCTTTCTTT.